Each of the 14 T cell receptor beta chains below was sequenced from the same sample in a study of T cell changes during pregnancy in multiple sclerosis. Generated by immunoSEQ multiplex PCR, the TCRdb table keeps only in-frame clones and is missing some. The table includes fewer than 70,000 clones, approximately 92% detected once. The sample consisted of CD8+ T cells from peripheral blood mononuclear cells, taken in the third trimester of pregnancy. These receptors came from a female donor in good health, enrolled as a control in a pregnancy study.

This clone was found a few times. The rearrangement links TRBV5-6 to TRBJ1-2; maybe TRBD1 (5 bases). The CDR3 totals 14 residues. Germline V gives CDR1 SGHDT, CDR2 YYEEEE. V was trimmed by 2 bases and J by 5 bases, leaving 13 bases between them. The CDR3 DNA follows: TGTGCCAGCAGCTTAGCGGGGGACTTTTATGGCTACACCTTC. Its translation: CASSLAGDFYGYTF.

V and J are TRBV14 and TRBJ2-1; perhaps TRBD2 as D (5 bases). The germline CDR1 and CDR2 sequences are SGHDN and FVKESK. The CDR3 has 15 amino acids. V was cut by 0 bases and J by 5 bases, with 11 bases left in between. DNA of the CDR3: TGTGCCAGCAGCCAAGACGGGCTAGCTCACAATGAGCAGTTCTTC. Protein sequence: CASSQDGLAHNEQFF. Supplemented by reference TRBV14 and TRBJ2-1, the full variable domain reads EAGVTQFPSHSVIEKGQTVTLRCDPISGHDNLYWYRRVMGKEIKFLLHFVKESKQDESGMPNNRFLAERTGGTYSTLKVQPAELEDSGVYFCASSQDGLAHNEQFFGPGTRLTVL.

The rearrangement uses TRBV19 and TRBJ1-1, with TRBD1 matching over 10 bases. Germline assignment: CDR1 LNHDA and CDR2 SQIVND (reference sequence). V lost 5 bases to trimming and J lost 5 bases; unmatched junction nucleotides: 2. The CDR3 sequence is 13 residues long. The CDR3: CASSWTGGTEAFF. The CDR3 coding sequence is TGTGCCAGTAGTTGGACAGGGGGAACTGAAGCTTTCTTT.

V usage is TRBV7-9 and J usage is TRBJ2-2; no definite D call. The CDR3 sequence is 14 residues long. Trimming pared 1 base from V and 4 bases from J, leaving 7 bases between. Germline lookup yields CDR1 SEHNR and CDR2 FQNEAQ (reference sequence). The CDR3 DNA sequence: TGTGCCAGCAGCTTAGTCGCACTCACCGGGGAGCTGTTTTTT. Residues: CASSLVALTGELFF.

J is TRBJ2-2 and V is TRBV7-9; weak D call: TRBD1 (5 bases). The CDR3 extends over 14 amino acids. Trimming cost V 6 bases and J 5 bases, with 13 bases left between them. Germline CDR1 SEHNR, CDR2 FQNEAQ (reference sequence). The CDR3 sequence: CASRPRVFTGELFF. The CDR3 region has the DNA TGTGCCAGCAGGCCCAGGGTTTTTACCGGGGAGCTGTTTTTT.

Worth noting for this clone: This same CDR3 is encoded by further DNA sequences in the sample. CDR3 sequence reads: CASSIRDSNQPQHF. The DNA of the CDR3 is TGTGCCAGTAGTATCCGGGATAGCAATCAGCCCCAGCATTTT. The V call is TRBV19, the J call TRBJ1-5; D remains unclear. CDR3 length: 14 amino acids. The germline gives CDR1 LNHDA, CDR2 SQIVND (reference sequence). Trimming stripped 3 bases from V and 0 bases from J, with 6 bases between. The full variable domain, with the rest looked up from reference TRBV19 and TRBJ1-5, is DGGITQSPKYLFRKEGQNVTLSCEQNLNHDAMYWYRQDPGQGLRLIYYSQIVNDFQKGDIAEGYSVSREKKESFPLTVTSAQKNPTAFYLCASSIRDSNQPQHFGDGTRLSIL.

The chain has TRBV30 and TRBJ1-6; 7 bases agree with TRBD1. Germline V lookup: CDR1 GTSNPN, CDR2 SVGIG (reference sequence). The V segment lost 4 bases and the J segment 8 bases; nucleotides outside the gene matches: 8. This CDR3 comprises 14 residues. CDR3 region: CAWKFSGGDSPLHF. The DNA of the CDR3 is TGTGCCTGGAAGTTTTCAGGGGGTGATTCACCCCTCCACTTT.

This chain joins TRBV5-6 and TRBJ1-2; no clear D gene. CDR1 and CDR2 from the germline V gene are SGHDT and YYEEEE. With 0 bases removed from V and 10 bases from J, the gap between germline ends came to 19 bases. The CDR3 sequence is 15 residues long. The chain's CDR3 is CASSLGAKTPMDYTF. DNA for the CDR3: TGTGCCAGCAGCTTGGGAGCGAAGACTCCTATGGACTACACCTTC.

The genes are TRBV11-2 and TRBJ2-2; possible D gene TRBD1, 5 bases. Per the germline V gene, CDR1 is SGHAT and CDR2 is FQNNGV. V was trimmed by 5 bases and J by 2 bases, leaving 15 bases between them. The CDR3 has 16 amino acids. CDR3 region: CASSPRQTFNTGELFF. The CDR3, as DNA: TGTGCCAGCAGCCCCCGACAGACCTTTAACACCGGGGAGCTGTTTTTT.

This sequence joins TRBV11-3 and TRBJ1-3; D might be TRBD1 (5 bases). V was clipped by 5 bases and J by 0 bases, with 11 bases between them. The CDR3 is 15 amino acids. The germline gives CDR1 SGHNT, CDR2 YENEEA. CDR3 nucleotides: TGTGCCAGCAGCCCCGTGACAGTCTCTGGAAACACCATATATTTT. The encoded protein is CASSPVTVSGNTIYF. The complete variable domain, with remaining parts taken from reference TRBV11-3 and TRBJ1-3, reads EAGVVQSPRYKIIEKKQPVAFWCNPISGHNTLYWYLQNLGQGPELLIRYENEEAVDDSQLPKDRFSAERLKGVDSTLKIQPAELGDSAVYLCASSPVTVSGNTIYFGEGSWLTVV.

This rearrangement joins TRBV18 to TRBJ2-7, with 9 bases identical to TRBD1. Per germline, CDR1 KGHSH and CDR2 LQKENI. The ends lost 3 bases at V and 6 bases at J; junction bases unmatched: 6. The CDR3 consists of 14 residues. In nucleotides, the CDR3 is TGTGCCAGCTCACCCGGGACAGGGTTTAGCGAGCAGTACTTC. Translating it yields CASSPGTGFSEQYF.

V and J are TRBV6-1 and TRBJ1-2; TRBD1 is a possible D gene (6 bases). There are 15 residues in the CDR3. V lost 3 bases to trimming and J lost 4 bases, with 15 bases between them. Germline V lookup: CDR1 MNHNS, CDR2 SASEGT. The CDR3 is CASSDVPGHFYGYTF. The CDR3 region has the DNA TGTGCCAGCAGTGACGTACCGGGACACTTCTATGGCTACACCTTC.

The V gene is TRBV6-4, the J gene TRBJ2-3; TRBD1 matches 8 bases. The trim removed 1 base at V and 2 bases at J, leaving 2 bases unmatched. The CDR3 runs 15 residues. Germline values: CDR1 MRHNA, CDR2 SNTAGT. The CDR3 reads CASSDLDRATDTQYF. CDR3 DNA sequence: TGTGCCAGCAGTGACTTGGACAGGGCCACAGATACGCAGTATTTT.

On this clone: This specimen includes other DNA sequences encoding the same CDR3. The chain uses TRBV5-6 and TRBJ2-1; TRBD2 aligns across 12 bases. Trimming took 0 bases from V and 7 from J; bases not matched to a gene: 2. Per germline, CDR1 SGHDT and CDR2 YYEEEE. This CDR3 has 15 amino acids. Here the CDR3 DNA reads TGTGCCAGCAGCTTGGGGCTAGCGGGGGGGAATGAGCAGTTCTTC. Its translation: CASSLGLAGGNEQFF.